This T cell receptor beta chain was documented in a study of T-cell memory formation after mild COVID-19. Study-level information: The TCR clusters were mostly specific to one donor.

Germline CDR1 is ENHRY and CDR2 is SYGVKD. This CDR3 spans 14 amino acids. With V trimmed by 11 bases and J by 6 bases, 12 bases remained unmatched. Using its own MiXCR run on the 5' RACE reads, TCRdb lists one record per CDR3 protein. The profile shows roughly 450,000 distinct CDR3 sequences, around a sixth of them singletons. The chain combines TRBV10-3 with TRBJ1-1, with TRBD1 matching 10 bases. The sample was PBMCs or a T cell subset sorted from them (not recorded which). The receptor was derived from an adult woman who had mild COVID-19 (a few samples of this study predate the infection). Cell type and time point are not known. The CDR3 region is CAAQTGGAGAEAFF. The CDR3 DNA is TGTGCCGCCCAGACAGGGGGCGCGGGCGCTGAAGCTTTCTTT.